This T cell receptor (beta chain) was profiled in a study of human thymus T cells. Whole-study results and caveats: Related research found strongly overlapping thymic repertoires in unrelated individuals. Thymic and blood repertoires showed apparently biased V and J gene usage.

This clone was recorded once. Antigen unknown. The data were produced by immunoSEQ multiplex PCR, yet TCRdb's version contains in-frame clones alone and is incomplete. The profile shows more than 70,000 clones, 90% to 97% of them singletons. Thymus pieces cut out during corrective heart surgery were the tissue that was used. The donors were infants in Finland with congenital heart defects, otherwise immunologically healthy. Sequencing used thymus tissue. This clonotype was obtained from a boy under three years old with a congenital heart defect but otherwise immunologically healthy.

The CDR3 loop is CASSLTVAPYNSPLHF. CDR3 coding DNA: TGCGCCAGCAGCTTGACGGTGGCCCCCTATAATTCACCCCTCCACTTT. V is TRBV5-1 and J is TRBJ1-6; D is unresolved. Germline V lookup: CDR1 SGHRS, CDR2 YFSETQ. The CDR3 runs 16 residues. V dropped 1 base and J dropped 2 bases, with 10 bases sitting between them.